This T cell receptor beta chain emerged from a study of blood T cell repertoires in COVID-19. About the research overall: Donors in the United States, Italy and Spain gave samples during acute or convalescent COVID-19. PBMCs, B-cell-depleted T cells, or T cells were the source of the cDNA or gDNA that made up the material.

Data came from immunoSEQ multiplex PCR; TCRdb stores just in-frame clones and leaves some out. This sample has a few hundred thousand clones; around 85% occur once, and the top ten carry around 2.2%. From germline, CDR1 is ENHRY and CDR2 SYGVKD. This CDR3 contains 13 residues. J was trimmed by 7 bases and V by 10 bases; bases with no gene match: 9. The V and J genes are TRBV10-3 and TRBJ1-4; 7 positions match TRBD1. Specimen: peripheral blood. The TCR sequence derives from a woman between 50 and 59 years old with acute or convalescent COVID-19. The CDR3 spells CASKTGKGEKLFF. Written as DNA, the CDR3 is TGTGCCAGTAAGACAGGGAAGGGTGAAAAACTGTTTTTT.